The TCR beta chain described here comes from a study of blood T cell repertoires in COVID-19. Clones were read by immunoSEQ multiplex PCR, and TCRdb kept only the in-frame ones, dropping some. Found here are 240,000 or so clones, more than 80% of them singletons; the top ten hold 7.5%. This clone is a singleton in its sample. Seattle's cohort entered during active infection and was followed longitudinally. V trimming: 4 bases; J trimming: 7 bases; junction bases outside the gene matches: 4. CDR1 is SGHNT and CDR2 is YYREEE in the germline V gene (reference sequence). The CDR3 runs 14 residues. The material sequenced was peripheral blood. This TCR was sampled from a woman of 80 years or more with COVID-19, enrolled during active disease. The chain is built from TRBV5-4 and TRBJ2-1; 11 positions agree with TRBD1. CDR3 DNA sequence: TGTGCCAGCAGCCCTGGACAGGGGGCAAATGAGCAGTTCTTC. Amino acid sequence: CASSPGQGANEQFF.